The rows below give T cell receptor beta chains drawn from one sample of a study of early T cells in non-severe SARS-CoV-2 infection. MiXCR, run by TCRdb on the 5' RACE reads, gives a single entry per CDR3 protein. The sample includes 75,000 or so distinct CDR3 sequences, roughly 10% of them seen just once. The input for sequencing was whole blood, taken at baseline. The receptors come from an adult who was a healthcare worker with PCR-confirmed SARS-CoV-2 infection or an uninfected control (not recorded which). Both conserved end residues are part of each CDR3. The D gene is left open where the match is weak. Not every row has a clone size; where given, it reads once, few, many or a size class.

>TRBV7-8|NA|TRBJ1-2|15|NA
CASSLAPTATLGYTF
TGTGCCAGCAGCTTAGCTCCGACGGCGACCCTTGGCTACACCTTC
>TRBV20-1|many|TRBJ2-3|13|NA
CSAGTSLQDTQYF
TGCAGTGCAGGGACTTCACTTCAAGATACGCAGTATTTT
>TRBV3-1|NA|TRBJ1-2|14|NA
CASSQRQANYGYTF
TGTGCCAGCAGCCAACGGCAAGCTAACTATGGCTACACCTTC
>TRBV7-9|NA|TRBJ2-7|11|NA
CASSFHYEQYF
TGTGCCAGCAGCTTTCACTACGAGCAGTACTTC
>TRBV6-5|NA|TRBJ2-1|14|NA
CASSQFGGYNEQFF
TGTGCCAGCAGCCAGTTCGGGGGCTACAATGAGCAGTTCTTC
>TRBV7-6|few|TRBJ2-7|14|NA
CASSLAQGNAEQYF
TGTGCCAGCAGCTTAGCCCAGGGCAACGCCGAGCAGTACTTC
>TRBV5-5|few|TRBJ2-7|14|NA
CASSLDGGRREQYF
TGTGCCAGCAGCTTGGATGGGGGGCGCCGCGAGCAGTACTTC
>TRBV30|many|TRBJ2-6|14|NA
CAWSEGAGANVLTF
TGTGCCTGGAGTGAGGGGGCTGGGGCCAACGTCCTGACTTTC
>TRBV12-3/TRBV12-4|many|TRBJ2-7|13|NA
CASSLAGAYEQYF
TGTGCCAGCAGTTTGGCTGGGGCCTACGAGCAGTACTTC
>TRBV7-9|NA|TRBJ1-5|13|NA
CASSSAQNQPQHF
TGTGCCAGCAGCTCAGCACAGAATCAGCCCCAGCATTTT
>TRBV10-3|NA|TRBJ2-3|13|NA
CAISRQATDTQYF
TGTGCCATCAGTAGACAGGCCACAGATACGCAGTATTTT
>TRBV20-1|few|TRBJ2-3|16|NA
CSARDYWALGTDTQYF
TGCAGTGCTAGAGATTACTGGGCCCTGGGCACAGATACGCAGTATTTT
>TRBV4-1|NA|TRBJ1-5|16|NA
CASSQGDDSSNQPQHF
TGCGCCAGCAGCCAAGGGGATGACAGCAGCAATCAGCCCCAGCATTTT
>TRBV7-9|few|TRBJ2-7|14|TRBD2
CASSYPGLVYEQYF
TGTGCCAGCAGTTATCCGGGACTAGTGTACGAGCAGTACTTC